The clone carrying this T cell receptor beta chain has just a few counts. Its target is not known. The data stem from a study of early T cells in non-severe SARS-CoV-2 infection. Whole-study context: The authors sequenced bulk RNA from unsorted whole blood, leaving chains unpaired. Study-level results: VDJdb matches were skewed toward anti-spike CD8 T cell responses.

The CDR3 consists of 17 residues. J lost 1 base, V lost 3 bases, and 10 bases had no gene match. Unique molecular identifiers tagged individual cDNA molecules. Each CDR3 protein is one row after TCRdb ran MiXCR on the 5' RACE reads. Of 45,000 or so distinct CDR3 sequences in the sample, under 30% were seen once. The specimen comprised whole blood, sampled at baseline. This TCR derives from an adult who was a healthcare worker with PCR-confirmed SARS-CoV-2 infection or an uninfected control (not recorded which). The chain couples TRBV12-3 or TRBV12-4 to TRBJ1-1; TRBD1 agrees at 8 bases. The CDR3 sequence: CASSFPPRQGRNTEAFF. The CDR3 DNA reads as TGTGCCAGCAGTTTTCCCCCCCGACAGGGGAGGAACACTGAAGCTTTCTTT.